These T cell receptor beta chains were read from a single sample in a study of control samples from healthy donors and cancer patients. TCRdb's copy holds only in-frame clones and misses some; the assay was immunoSEQ multiplex PCR. The sample has about 220,000 clones; roughly 94% are singletons. The sequenced sample consisted of blood. The receptors originated from a man in his fifties or sixties in good health. CDR3s include the opening cysteine and the closing phenylalanine or tryptophan. The D gene is left open where the match is weak. Rows give clone size only sometimes, using once, few, many, or a class for an expanded clone.

D,J,V,size,DNA,CDR3
-,TRBJ1-2,TRBV5-1,-,TGCGCCAGCAGCGGCGGCGGGGGTAACTATGGCTACACCTTC,CASSGGGGNYGYTF
-,TRBJ1-3,TRBV7-2,-,TGTGCCAGCAGCTTGGATTACTCTGGAAACACCATATATTTT,CASSLDYSGNTIYF
-,TRBJ2-7,TRBV7-2,-,TGTGCCAGCAGCTTACAGAACGAGCAGTACTTC,CASSLQNEQYF
-,TRBJ2-3,TRBV7-9,-,TGTGCCAGCAGCGCGGCGACTAGCACAGATACGCAGTATTTT,CASSAATSTDTQYF
-,TRBJ2-1,TRBV5-1,-,TGCGCCAGCAGCTTGGGTAATGAGCAGTTCTTC,CASSLGNEQFF
-,TRBJ2-1,TRBV5-1,-,TGCGCCAGCAGCGAAATGCCGGACGTAAGCTACAATGAGCAGTTCTTC,CASSEMPDVSYNEQFF
-,TRBJ1-4,TRBV10-3,-,TGTGCCATCCCCGATCCCCCGGGCCCGGGCGAAAAACTGTTTTTT,CAIPDPPGPGEKLFF
-,TRBJ1-2,TRBV28,-,TGTGCCAGCAGTCCCCCTTTGGGGACCTATGGCTACACCTTC,CASSPPLGTYGYTF
TRBD1,TRBJ1-5,TRBV5-1,-,TGCGCCAGCAGCCCTGGACAGGTTAGCAATCAGCCCCAGCATTTT,CASSPGQVSNQPQHF
-,TRBJ2-5,TRBV19,once,TGTGCCAGCAGAGGGCTCACGGGACCGGAGGGGCCCCAGTACTTC,CASRGLTGPEGPQYF
-,TRBJ2-1,TRBV3-1/TRBV3-2,-,TGTGCCAGCAGCCAAGGGCGGAACAATGAGCAGTTCTTC,CASSQGRNNEQFF
-,TRBJ1-3,TRBV28,-,TGTGCCAGCAGTTCCATCTTGAGCTCTGGAAACACCATATATTTT,CASSSILSSGNTIYF
-,TRBJ1-5,TRBV5-1,-,TGCGCCAGCAGCTTGTCTGGTAGCAATCAGCCCCAGCATTTT,CASSLSGSNQPQHF
-,TRBJ1-3,TRBV19,-,TGTGCCAGTAGTATAGCCCGCACAAGCTCTGGAAACACCATATATTTT,CASSIARTSSGNTIYF
-,TRBJ1-5,TRBV5-6,-,TGTGCCAGCAGCCCCAGGGGAGGCGGCAATCAGCCCCAGCATTTT,CASSPRGGGNQPQHF
TRBD1,TRBJ1-1,TRBV6-1,-,TGTGCCAGCAGTGCCCAGGGGGTTTCTGGCACTGAAGCTTTCTTT,CASSAQGVSGTEAFF
-,TRBJ2-1,TRBV5-1,-,TGCGCCAGCAGCTCAGAATTAGCAGGCTACAATGAGCAGTTCTTC,CASSSELAGYNEQFF